What follows describes a single T cell receptor beta chain. This specimen comes from a study of blood T cell repertoires in COVID-19. Using immunoSEQ multiplex PCR, the repertoire was profiled, and TCRdb retains in-frame clones only, with some absent. The sample contains approximately 400,000 clones, roughly 88% of which appear only once. The ends were cut back, 1 base at V and 4 bases at J, with 8 bases in the middle. Germline lookup yields CDR1 LGHNT and CDR2 FRNRAP. This CDR3 spans 13 amino acids. The specimen was peripheral blood. This receptor was taken from a woman in her forties or fifties with COVID-19, enrolled during active disease. The chain employs TRBV12-5 and TRBJ2-7, with D perhaps matching TRBD1 (5 bases). DNA of the CDR3: TGTGCTAGTGGTTTGGAGGGGCGATACGAGCAGTACTTC. Its translation is CASGLEGRYEQYF.